This T cell receptor (beta chain) stems from a study of T cells in Graves' hyperthyroidism and ophthalmopathy. General study results and limits: A model using 13 V-J features told ophthalmopathy apart from stable hyperthyroidism.

Amplification targeted TCR beta CDR3 regions from RNA transcripts. RT-PCR in the first round (using the HTBI primer set) targeted the TCR CDR3. TCRdb reprocessed the multiplex PCR reads via MiXCR and lists one record per CDR3 protein. The repertoire consists of approximately 560,000 distinct CDR3 sequences, with about half occurring once and the leading ten covering nearly 8.5%. Turning to this clonotype: Its antigen is still unknown.

The CDR3 is 17 amino acids. The germline CDR1 and CDR2 sequences are SGHRS and YFSETQ. Between the trimmed V and J ends, which lost 3 bases and 9 bases, there was a span of 22 bases. The chain combines TRBV5-1 with TRBJ1-6, with TRBD1 as a possible D gene (5 bases). This clonotype was obtained from a woman aged 18 to 35 with Graves' hyperthyroidism. Sequencing input: peripheral blood or thyroid tissue (not recorded which). The CDR3 DNA is TGCGCCAGCAGCTCCACTGGGACTAGCGTTACTGGTTCACCCCTCCACTTT. Residues: CASSSTGTSVTGSPLHF.